This T cell receptor (beta chain) was obtained from a study of T cell responses to AZD1222 COVID-19 vaccine. Points from the study as a whole: Clonal diversity was possibly underestimated, and white British individuals and females predominated among donors.

Clones were read by immunoSEQ multiplex PCR, and TCRdb kept only the in-frame ones, dropping some. This table holds approximately 100,000 clones, roughly 90% found once. Germline lookup yields CDR1 MDHEN and CDR2 SYDVKM. V was clipped by 8 bases and J by 4 bases; unmatched bases: 10. The CDR3 loop spans 16 amino acids. On this clone: The antigen is unknown.

V and J are TRBV28 and TRBJ2-7, with 14 bases aligning to TRBD2. The clonotype was recovered from an adult in good health. The sequenced sample was peripheral blood, obtained on day 0 of MenACWY control vaccination. The CDR3: CASYWGTSGSFYEQYF. The CDR3 nucleotides read TGTGCCAGCTATTGGGGGACTAGCGGGAGTTTTTACGAGCAGTACTTC.